The following is a T cell receptor beta chain sequence with its context. V was clipped by 5 bases and J by 1 base; unmatched bases: 5. CDR1 is LNHDA, CDR2 SQIVND, per germline (reference sequence). This CDR3 contains 15 residues. The record originates from a study of blood T cell repertoires in COVID-19. Produced via immunoSEQ multiplex PCR; TCRdb's table is partial and in-frame only. In the table there are hundreds of thousands of clones, roughly 87% of which are singletons. Sequencing used PBMCs or T cells enriched from blood (not recorded which). The receptor was derived from a woman between 40 and 55 years old with acute COVID-19. The chain joins TRBV19 to TRBJ1-5; TRBD1 matches 7 bases. The CDR3 nucleotides are TGTGCCAGTAGTCCCCAGGGGGGAAGCAATCAGCCCCAGCATTTT. Translation: CASSPQGGSNQPQHF. Filled out from reference TRBV19 and TRBJ1-5, the complete variable domain reads DGGITQSPKYLFRKEGQNVTLSCEQNLNHDAMYWYRQDPGQGLRLIYYSQIVNDFQKGDIAEGYSVSREKKESFPLTVTSAQKNPTAFYLCASSPQGGSNQPQHFGDGTRLSIL.